The next 30 T cell receptor beta chains were all read from a single sample in a study of shared clonotypes between healthy human individuals. The repertoire was sequenced with immunoSEQ multiplex PCR; TCRdb's copy has only in-frame clones and lacks some. The sample records more than 2,000,000 clones, just over 90% being singletons. The sample taken for sequencing was naive CD4+ T cells from PBMCs. Documented subset: CD45RA+ positively selected. The receptor source for this set is a man aged 18 to 29 in good health. Some clones in this sample may be carry-over from other donors' samples.

The chain recombines TRBV7-3 with TRBJ2-3; TRBD2 might be the D (5 bases). V lost 2 bases, J lost 4 bases, and 7 bases lay in between. Looked up from germline, CDR1 is SGHTA and CDR2 is FQGTGA. This CDR3 has 13 residues. This chain's CDR3 is CASSLERADTQYF. In DNA, the CDR3 is TGTGCCAGCAGCTTAGAGAGGGCAGATACGCAGTATTTT.

In DNA, the CDR3 is TGCGCCAGCAAGCAAACAGGGGATCGTAACACCGGGGAGCTGTTTTTT. Amino acid sequence: CASKQTGDRNTGELFF. This chain connects TRBV5-1 to TRBJ2-2, with 7 bases identical to TRBD1. The CDR3 has 16 amino acids. CDR1 SGHRS and CDR2 YFSETQ come from the germline V gene. V lost 6 bases, J lost 2 bases, and 10 bases stayed unmatched.

In DNA form, the CDR3 reads TGTGCCAGCAGCCCAGGAATGGCGGGAGCGGGTTACGAGCAGTACTTC. Encoded protein: CASSPGMAGAGYEQYF. This chain joins TRBV7-2 and TRBJ2-7; 7 nucleotides line up with TRBD2. Germline V gives CDR1 SGHTA, CDR2 FQGNSA. The CDR3 runs to 16 residues. Unmatched junction bases numbered 14, after V lost 5 bases and J lost 4 bases. Together with reference TRBV7-2 and TRBJ2-7, the CDR3 gives the full variable domain: GAGVSQSPSNKVTEKGKDVELRCDPISGHTALYWYRQSLGQGLEFLIYFQGNSAPDKSGLPSDRFSAERTGGSVSTLTIQRTQQEDSAVYLCASSPGMAGAGYEQYFGPGTRLTVT.

This chain connects TRBV10-2 to TRBJ2-7; 12 positions agree with TRBD2. The CDR3 loop spans 14 amino acids. Germline V lookup: CDR1 WSHSY, CDR2 SAAADI. Losses at the gene ends were 4 bases for V and 3 bases for J; bases not matched to a gene: 1. This CDR3 is CASSGLAGDYEQYF. The CDR3, as DNA: TGCGCCAGCAGTGGACTAGCGGGGGACTACGAGCAGTACTTC.

CDR3 region: CASSLTGPWEQYF. As DNA, the CDR3 is TGCGCCAGCAGCTTGACAGGGCCGTGGGAGCAGTACTTC. The chain uses TRBV5-1 and TRBJ2-7; D might be TRBD1 (6 bases). The CDR3 is 13 residues long. V was pared by 1 base and J by 7 bases, with 12 bases between. Germline values: CDR1 SGHRS, CDR2 YFSETQ.

The chain is built from TRBV5-1 and TRBJ2-1; no reliable D call. From germline, CDR1 is SGHRS and CDR2 YFSETQ. The CDR3 is 18 residues long. Trimming removed 1 base from V and 3 bases from J, with 20 bases in between. The CDR3 protein is CASSLFSFGEASYNEQFF. CDR3 nucleotide sequence: TGCGCCAGCAGCTTGTTCTCTTTTGGGGAAGCCAGCTACAATGAGCAGTTCTTC.

V is TRBV5-3 and J is TRBJ2-7; D is unclear. TRBV5-3 has ORF status, its function being uncertain. The germline V and J ends were trimmed by 0 bases and 5 bases, with 12 bases remaining between them. This CDR3 is 14 amino acids long. Here the CDR3 reads CARSLEGLTDEQYF. DNA of the CDR3: TGTGCCAGAAGCTTGGAAGGGCTTACGGACGAGCAGTACTTC.

The chain is built from TRBV7-6 and TRBJ2-7; D may correspond to TRBD1 or TRBD2 (5 bases each). CDR1 is SGHVS, CDR2 FNYEAQ, per germline. The CDR3 is 14 amino acids. Trimming stripped 1 base from V and 3 bases from J, with 10 bases between. CDR3 in DNA: TGTGCCAGCAGCTTAGGGGGGTGGGACTACGAGCAGTACTTC. This codes for CASSLGGWDYEQYF.

Regarding this clone: The identical CDR3 is also encoded by other nucleotide sequences in the sample. This chain links TRBV29-1 with TRBJ1-5; maybe TRBD1 (5 bases). This CDR3 region has 13 residues. Germline V gene data show CDR1 as SQVTM and CDR2 as ANQGSEA. V gave up 4 bases and J gave up 4 bases, with 11 bases separating them. CDR3 sequence reads: CSVGGTGNQPQHF. The DNA of the CDR3 is TGCAGCGTTGGGGGGACGGGGAATCAGCCCCAGCATTTT. Full variable domain (remainder filled in from reference TRBV29-1 and TRBJ1-5): SAVISQKPSRDICQRGTSLTIQCQVDSQVTMMFWYRQQPGQSLTLIATANQGSEATYESGFVIDKFPISRPNLTFSTLTVSNMSPEDSSIYLCSVGGTGNQPQHFGDGTRLSIL.

The gene calls are TRBV12-2 and TRBJ2-6; the table's D call of TRBD2 was not tested on the DNA. TRBV12-2 is a documented pseudogene. The CDR3 totals 18 residues. CDR3 loop: CASRSGLSTQSRANVLTF. The CDR3 coding sequence is TGTGCAAGTCGCAGCGGGCTCTCCACACAAAGTCGGGCCAACGTCCTGACTTTC.

To note about this clone: The sample holds other DNA sequences that translate to the same CDR3. The chain has TRBV7-9 and TRBJ2-2, with 8 bases that match TRBD2. This CDR3 has 14 amino acids. Germline assignment: CDR1 SEHNR and CDR2 FQNEAQ (reference sequence). V shed 5 bases, J shed 6 bases, and the junction held 5 bases outside the gene matches. DNA for the CDR3: TGTGCCAGCAGCCCCGGACTAGCCGCCGGGGAGCTGTTTTTT. Protein product: CASSPGLAAGELFF. Supplemented by reference TRBV7-9 and TRBJ2-2, the full variable domain reads DTGVSQNPRHKITKRGQNVTFRCDPISEHNRLYWYRQTLGQGPEFLTYFQNEAQLEKSRLLSDRFSAERPKGSFSTLEIQRTEQGDSAMYLCASSPGLAAGELFFGEGSRLTVL.

Concerning this clone itself: Other DNA sequences in this specimen translate into the identical CDR3. This chain connects TRBV5-1 to TRBJ1-5; D gene ambiguous. The ends were cut back, 0 bases at V and 0 bases at J, with 7 bases in the middle. This CDR3 contains 15 residues. CDR1 is SGHRS, CDR2 YFSETQ, per germline. CDR3 protein: CASSLGEGSNQPQHF. CDR3 DNA sequence: TGCGCCAGCAGCTTGGGGGAGGGTAGCAATCAGCCCCAGCATTTT.

The CDR3 nucleotides are TGTGCCAGCAGCTTAGATCGGCTAGCGATAGATACGCAGTATTTT. It specifies CASSLDRLAIDTQYF. The V gene is TRBV11-2, the J gene TRBJ2-3; TRBD2 is a possible D gene (6 bases). The germline gives CDR1 SGHAT, CDR2 FQNNGV. This CDR3 has 15 residues. The V and J ends lost 0 bases and 5 bases respectively, with 12 bases between them.

As concerns this clone: The identical CDR3 is also encoded by other nucleotide sequences in the sample. CDR3 sequence reads: CASSLGPSTDTQYF. CDR3 DNA: TGCGCCAGCAGCTTGGGGCCTAGCACAGATACGCAGTATTTT. V usage is TRBV5-1 and J usage is TRBJ2-3, with unresolved D. CDR1 and CDR2 from the germline V gene are SGHRS and YFSETQ. The CDR3 has 14 amino acids. V was shortened by 0 bases and J by 0 bases, with 5 bases between the two germline ends.

Notes on this clone: Other DNA sequences in the same sample also yield this CDR3. The chain links TRBV7-2 to TRBJ2-2, with 11 bases fitting TRBD1. From germline, CDR1 is SGHTA and CDR2 FQGNSA. CDR3 length: 14 residues. With V trimmed by 5 bases and J by 8 bases, 4 bases remained unmatched. In DNA form, the CDR3 reads TGTGCCAGCAGCCTGGACAGGGGGCCTGGGGAGCTGTTTTTT. As protein: CASSLDRGPGELFF.

V usage is TRBV6-1 and J usage is TRBJ1-4, with D perhaps matching TRBD1 (5 bases). This CDR3 is 12 amino acids long. Trimming took off 6 bases at V and 10 bases at J, with 12 bases between the two ends. Germline CDR1 and CDR2: MNHNS and SASEGT. The CDR3 region has the DNA TGTGCCAGCAGGGAGCAGGGCAGAAAACTGTTTTTT. Amino acid sequence: CASREQGRKLFF.

This chain links TRBV27 with TRBJ2-7; D is unresolved. Germline CDR1 reads MNHEY; CDR2 reads SMNVEV (reference sequence). The CDR3 consists of 10 residues. The CDR3 protein is CARKTYEQYF. The CDR3 region has the DNA TGTGCAAGGAAAACCTACGAGCAGTACTTC.

As to this clone: This sample also contains other DNA sequences that code for the same CDR3. The chain uses TRBV6-5 and TRBJ2-2, with D possibly matching TRBD1 (6 bases). Deletions cut 2 bases from V and 4 bases from J, with 8 bases between. CDR3 length: 14 residues. The germline V gene encodes CDR1 MNHEY and CDR2 SVGAGI. CDR3 protein: CASSYGTITGELFF. The CDR3 DNA reads TGTGCCAGCAGTTACGGGACAATCACCGGGGAGCTGTTTTTT.

CDR3 amino acids: CASSLTQPGELFF. Written as DNA, the CDR3 is TGTGCCAGCAGCTTAACCCAGCCCGGGGAGCTGTTTTTT. The V gene is TRBV7-3, the J gene TRBJ2-2; D unclear. Trimming pared 0 bases from V and 6 bases from J, leaving 5 bases between. The germline V gene encodes CDR1 SGHTA and CDR2 FQGTGA. The CDR3 length is 13 residues.

This rearrangement joins TRBV6-1 to TRBJ2-7; the D is unclear. The CDR3 sequence is 14 residues long. Germline V gene sequence: CDR1 MNHNS, CDR2 SASEGT. Between the trimmed V and J ends, which lost 0 bases and 3 bases, there was a span of 9 bases. CDR3 protein: CASSEASLLYEQYF. The CDR3 bases are TGTGCCAGCAGTGAAGCCAGTCTGCTCTACGAGCAGTACTTC.

A word on this clone: Additional DNA sequences in this sample encode the identical CDR3. The chain recombines TRBV18 with TRBJ1-5; D remains ambiguous. Germline loops: CDR1 KGHSH, CDR2 LQKENI. V was cut by 1 base and J by 5 bases, with 6 bases left in between. The CDR3 consists of 13 residues. The CDR3: CASSPHVDQPQHF. CDR3 DNA sequence: TGTGCCAGCTCACCACATGTAGATCAGCCCCAGCATTTT.

As DNA, the CDR3 is TGTGCCAGCGGATCTACGCCTGAAGCTTTCTTT. Its translation is CASGSTPEAFF. V usage is TRBV28 and J usage is TRBJ1-1; D remains ambiguous. The CDR3 has 11 residues. From germline, CDR1 is MDHEN and CDR2 SYDVKM. The V and J ends lost 8 bases and 6 bases respectively, with 10 bases between them.

The chain uses TRBV9 and TRBJ1-2; D call uncertain. Germline V gene lookup returns CDR1 SGDLS and CDR2 YYNGEE. Trimming left V 3 bases short and J 2 bases short, with 11 bases between. This CDR3 has 14 residues. The DNA of the CDR3 is TGTGCCAGCAGCGGGGGTCTAGAAAACTATGGCTACACCTTC. Translation: CASSGGLENYGYTF.

V is TRBV11-3 and J is TRBJ1-1, with a possible D match to TRBD1 (6 bases). The CDR3 is made up of 13 amino acids. Between the trimmed V and J ends, which lost 4 bases and 7 bases, there was a span of 13 bases. The germline CDR1 and CDR2 sequences are SGHNT and YENEEA. The CDR3 sequence is CASSSTGGIEAFF. CDR3 DNA sequence: TGTGCCAGCAGCTCGACAGGCGGAATTGAAGCTTTCTTT. Full variable domain (rest looked up from reference TRBV11-3 and TRBJ1-1): EAGVVQSPRYKIIEKKQPVAFWCNPISGHNTLYWYLQNLGQGPELLIRYENEEAVDDSQLPKDRFSAERLKGVDSTLKIQPAELGDSAVYLCASSSTGGIEAFFGQGTRLTVV.

The rearrangement uses TRBV10-3 and TRBJ2-7; D not resolved. Germline V gene lookup returns CDR1 ENHRY and CDR2 SYGVKD. The CDR3 runs to 15 residues. Trimming shortened V by 0 bases and J by 2 bases, and 11 bases separated the two germline ends. The DNA for the CDR3 is TGTGCCATCAGTGAGTCGGTGGACGGAGCCTACGAGCAGTACTTC. Its protein product is CAISESVDGAYEQYF.

The chain carries TRBV30 and TRBJ2-6; D is possibly TRBD1 or TRBD2 (5 bases each). Germline V gene data show CDR1 as GTSNPN and CDR2 as SVGIG (reference sequence). The V end lost 1 base, the J end lost 0 bases, and 13 bases lay between the germline ends. There are 17 residues in the CDR3. The CDR3 DNA reads as TGTGCCTGGAGTGATGGGGCGGGCCCCTCTGGGGCCAACGTCCTGACTTTC. As protein: CAWSDGAGPSGANVLTF. Complete variable domain (other parts from reference TRBV30 and TRBJ2-6): SQTIHQWPATLVQPVGSPLSLECTVEGTSNPNLYWYRQAAGRGLQLLFYSVGIGQISSEVPQNLSASRPQDRQFILSSKKLLLSDSGFYLCAWSDGAGPSGANVLTFGAGSRLTVL.

The chain has TRBV5-1 and TRBJ2-4; 10 bases line up with TRBD1. The V gene's germline CDR1 is SGHRS and CDR2 YFSETQ. V shed 4 bases, J shed 7 bases, and the junction held 5 bases outside the gene matches. The CDR3 length is 14 residues. CDR3 sequence: CASSRGQGKNIQYF. For the CDR3, the DNA is TGCGCCAGCAGCAGGGGACAGGGGAAGAACATTCAGTACTTC.

V and J are TRBV9 and TRBJ2-7; D is unresolved. This CDR3 region has 14 residues. Between the trimmed V and J ends, which lost 3 bases and 2 bases, there was a span of 12 bases. Germline loops: CDR1 SGDLS, CDR2 YYNGEE. Here the CDR3 DNA reads TGTGCCAGCAGCGCCCGGACCGAGACCTACGAGCAGTACTTC. This encodes CASSARTETYEQYF.

V usage is TRBV2 and J usage is TRBJ1-2, with D maybe TRBD1 (6 bases). V dropped 1 base and J dropped 14 bases, with 17 bases sitting between them. CDR3 length: 13 amino acids. CDR1 SNHLY and CDR2 FYNNEI come from the germline V gene. The CDR3 DNA sequence: TGTGCCAGCAGTGAAGAAGGAACAGTAGGGGGGACCTTC. As protein: CASSEEGTVGGTF.

This chain joins TRBV10-3 and TRBJ2-7; 7 bases align to TRBD2. The CDR3 consists of 13 residues. Germline-derived CDR1 and CDR2 are ENHRY and SYGVKD. Trimming removed 10 bases from V and 5 bases from J; junction bases left unmatched: 11. DNA for the CDR3: TGTGCCACCTATGGCCGGGAGGCCCACGAGCAGTACTTC. It yields the protein CATYGREAHEQYF.